This T cell receptor (beta chain) comes out of a study of T cell responses to AZD1222 COVID-19 vaccine. Sequencing was performed with immunoSEQ multiplex PCR; in TCRdb, only in-frame clones are kept and a portion is missing. The data contain about 180,000 clones, 90% to 95% of them singletons. Study findings and constraints: Unmutated variant regions reportedly attract nearly half of all spike-specific TCRs. White British donors predominated, females outnumbered males, and clonal diversity was possibly underestimated. No day 14 peak samples; only post-peak repertoires were characterized. After two AZD1222 doses, spike-specific TCR breadth and depth rose versus day 0.

The V gene's germline CDR1 is SNHLY and CDR2 FYNNEI. Trimming took 5 bases from V and 5 from J, leaving 12 bases between them. The length of the CDR3 is 13 residues. As concerns this clone: Its specificity is not known.

This TCR was sampled from an adult who received the MenACWY meningococcal vaccine as a control. J is TRBJ1-1 and V is TRBV2, with D possibly matching TRBD1 (6 bases). The material was peripheral blood, obtained 28 days after the second dose of the MenACWY control vaccine. CDR3 sequence (DNA): TGTGCCAGCAGTATGGGGGCTCGGACTGAAGCTTTCTTT. Amino acid sequence: CASSMGARTEAFF. Filled out from reference TRBV2 and TRBJ1-1, the complete variable domain reads EPEVTQTPSHQVTQMGQEVILRCVPISNHLYFYWYRQILGQKVEFLVSFYNNEISEKSEIFDDQFSVERPDGSNFTLKIRSTKLEDSAMYFCASSMGARTEAFFGQGTRLTVV.